This TCR beta chain was found in a study of OX40 agonist ivuxolimab in advanced cancers. Study-level background: Dose-escalation patients had hepatocellular carcinoma, melanoma, renal cell or head and neck cancer. Prior therapy, whether anti-PD-1, anti-PD-L1 or anti-CTLA-4, was allowed, and 40% had some. Study-level findings and limits: Clonal expansion by week 6 occurred in CD4+ and CD8+ blood T cells (at 0.1 to 3.0 mg/kg).

Comments on this clone: The antigen remains undetermined.

Only in-frame clones appear in the TCRdb table, and some are missing; sequencing was by immunoSEQ multiplex PCR. The sample carries fewer than 65,000 clones, more than 85% recorded once. Patients were ineligible given autoimmune disease history or systemic immunosuppression. Per the germline V gene, CDR1 is ENHRY and CDR2 is SYGVKD. Trimming took off 2 bases at V and 5 bases at J, with 22 bases between the two ends. CDR3 length: 17 amino acids. The receptor comes from an adult with an advanced solid tumor such as melanoma, head and neck, liver or kidney cancer. The sample here was CD4+ or CD8+ T cells sorted from blood, taken in a trial of the OX40 agonist ivuxolimab. The V gene is TRBV10-3, the J gene TRBJ2-7, with unresolved D. This CDR3 is CAISETSVAGPNHEQYF. The CDR3 bases are TGTGCCATCAGTGAGACCTCAGTAGCTGGGCCAAACCACGAGCAGTACTTC.